This T cell receptor (beta chain) was identified in a study of shared clonotypes between healthy human individuals. Background on the study: The study enrolled a couple of women and a few men aged 18 to 49.

In this sample, this clone turned up many times. Germline V gives CDR1 SGHRS, CDR2 YFSETQ. The J segment lost 7 bases and the V segment lost 4 bases, leaving 10 bases of the junction unmatched. This CDR3 is 15 amino acids long. Profiling relied on immunoSEQ multiplex PCR, and the TCRdb table lists in-frame clones only, not all of them. The data contain roughly 1,000,000 clones, 78% of them singletons. Source material: memory CD4+ T cells from PBMCs. As to subset: CD45RA-negative fraction. This TCR was recovered from a man between 18 and 29 years old in good health. Some clones in this sample may be carry-over from other donors' samples. V is TRBV5-1 and J is TRBJ1-2, with 10 bases aligning to TRBD1. The CDR3 loop reads CASSLPPGTGVGYTF. The CDR3 DNA is TGCGCCAGCAGCCTCCCCCCCGGGACAGGGGTTGGCTACACCTTC. Full variable domain (remainder filled in from reference TRBV5-1 and TRBJ1-2): KAGVTQTPRYLIKTRGQQVTLSCSPISGHRSVSWYQQTPGQGLQFLFEYFSETQRNKGNFPGRFSGRQFSNSRSEMNVSTLELGDSALYLCASSLPPGTGVGYTFGSGTRLTVV.